These 26 T cell receptor beta chains share one sample of origin, sequenced in a study of OX40 agonist ivuxolimab in advanced cancers. Libraries were prepared by immunoSEQ multiplex PCR; TCRdb keeps only in-frame clonotypes and omits some of them. Of 68,000 or so clones in the sample, about 84% were seen once. The sample in question was CD4+ or CD8+ T cells sorted from blood, obtained in a trial of the OX40 agonist ivuxolimab. Receptors were obtained from an adult with an advanced solid tumor such as melanoma, head and neck, liver or kidney cancer.

The rearrangement uses TRBV6-1 and TRBJ2-7; unclear D gene. CDR1 is MNHNS, CDR2 SASEGT, per germline. The V end lost 3 bases, the J end lost 6 bases, and 15 bases lay between the germline ends. CDR3 length: 14 amino acids. CDR3 sequence reads: CASSESNSRVEQYV. In DNA form, the CDR3 reads TGTGCCAGCAGTGAGAGTAATAGCCGGGTCGAGCAGTACGTC.

V is TRBV28 and J is TRBJ1-2; D not resolved. Germline CDR1 reads MDHEN; CDR2 reads SYDVKM. This CDR3 has 9 amino acids. CDR3 residues: CAVDYGYTF. CDR3 DNA: TGTGCAGTGGACTATGGCTACACCTTC.

This clone has just one count. The chain employs TRBV9 and TRBJ2-7, with D tentatively TRBD1 or TRBD2 (5 bases each). The CDR3 is 14 amino acids. Looked up from germline, CDR1 is SGDLS and CDR2 is YYNGEE. The V end lost 0 bases, the J end lost 5 bases, and 12 bases lay between the germline ends. The CDR3 nucleotides are TGTGCCAGCAGCGTAGGCGGGCAGGGCAACGAGCAGTACTTC. It encodes CASSVGGQGNEQYF.

V gene TRBV6-1 combines with J gene TRBJ1-2; unclear D gene. V lost 4 bases, J lost 8 bases, and 8 bases lay in between. The CDR3 spans 11 residues. The germline V gene encodes CDR1 MNHNS and CDR2 SASEGT. This CDR3 is CASSGAGGYTF. Here the CDR3 DNA reads TGTGCCAGCAGTGGCGCAGGAGGCTACACCTTC.

This chain connects TRBV4-2 to TRBJ1-3; the D is unclear. Per germline, CDR1 LGHNA and CDR2 YNFKEQ. The CDR3 has 17 residues. V lost 1 base and J 1 base, leaving 14 bases between the germline ends. Here the CDR3 reads CASSQVAGVESGNTIYF. In nucleotides, the CDR3 is TGTGCCAGCAGCCAAGTAGCCGGGGTAGAGTCTGGAAACACCATATATTTT.

J is TRBJ2-7 and V is TRBV6-6; TRBD1 matches at 8 bases. V lost 2 bases, J lost 12 bases, and 3 bases stayed unmatched. This CDR3 is 11 amino acids long. CDR1 MNHNY and CDR2 SVGAGI come from the germline V gene (reference sequence). CDR3 in amino acids: CASSYRQGTYF. CDR3 nucleotides: TGTGCCAGCAGTTACCGACAGGGGACGTACTTC.

This chain uses TRBV14 with TRBJ1-2; no reliable D call. The ends were cut back, 0 bases at V and 7 bases at J, with 12 bases in the middle. CDR1 is SGHDN, CDR2 FVKESK, per germline. The CDR3 spans 14 residues. The CDR3 sequence is CASSQDRQSGGYTF. As DNA, the CDR3 is TGTGCCAGCAGCCAAGATAGGCAGAGTGGTGGCTACACCTTC. Combining the CDR3 with reference TRBV14 and TRBJ1-2 gives the whole variable domain EAGVTQFPSHSVIEKGQTVTLRCDPISGHDNLYWYRRVMGKEIKFLLHFVKESKQDESGMPNNRFLAERTGGTYSTLKVQPAELEDSGVYFCASSQDRQSGGYTFGSGTRLTVV.

This sequence joins TRBV5-1 and TRBJ2-5; 7 bases are a match to TRBD2. Germline V lookup: CDR1 SGHRS, CDR2 YFSETQ. V lost 4 bases, J lost 5 bases, and 8 bases stayed unmatched. This CDR3 comprises 14 residues. The CDR3 sequence: CASSRLAGGETQYF. As DNA, the CDR3 is TGCGCCAGCAGCCGACTGGCCGGGGGGGAGACCCAGTACTTC.

This clone appeared a few times. This chain joins TRBV6-5 and TRBJ2-3, with D perhaps matching TRBD2 (7 bases). The germline V gene has CDR1 MNHEY and CDR2 SVGAGI. This CDR3 is built from 14 residues. V lost 6 bases to trimming and J lost 5 bases, with 15 bases between them. CDR3 in amino acids: CASRRGGPLDTQYF. DNA of the CDR3: TGTGCCAGCAGGAGGGGGGGCCCCTTAGATACGCAGTATTTT.

Concerning this clone itself: At one of its ends the junction is not consistent with the germline gene, which may arise from a read error. In the same sample, other DNA sequences code for this CDR3. The chain employs TRBV2 and TRBJ2-7; D tentatively fits TRBD1 or TRBD2 (7 bases each). This CDR3 has 15 amino acids. The germline V gene has CDR1 SNHLY and CDR2 FYNNEI. The CDR3 protein is CASSPFRGGAYEQYF. As DNA, the CDR3 is TGTGCCAGCAGTCCATTCAGGGGGGGAGCCTATGAGCAGTACTTC.

This clone occurred a few times. The rearrangement uses TRBV28 and TRBJ1-5; D call uncertain. V gave up 6 bases and J gave up 6 bases, with 9 bases separating them. Per germline, CDR1 MDHEN and CDR2 SYDVKM. The CDR3 is 12 residues long. CDR3 residues: CASRVLGQPQHF. The CDR3 bases are TGTGCCAGCAGGGTTTTGGGTCAGCCCCAGCATTTT.

The rearrangement joins TRBV5-5 to TRBJ2-6; perhaps TRBD2 as D (6 bases). This CDR3 has 18 residues. V lost 3 bases, J lost 2 bases, and 18 bases lay in between. Germline V lookup: CDR1 SGHKS, CDR2 YYEKEE (reference sequence). The CDR3 sequence is CASSWGLRKVTGANVLTF. The CDR3 region has the DNA TGTGCCAGCAGCTGGGGACTGAGAAAAGTGACTGGGGCCAACGTCCTGACTTTC. Variable domain in full (rest from reference TRBV5-5 and TRBJ2-6): DAGVTQSPTHLIKTRGQQVTLRCSPISGHKSVSWYQQVLGQGPQFIFQYYEKEERGRGNFPDRFSARQFPNYSSELNVNALLLGDSALYLCASSWGLRKVTGANVLTFGAGSRLTVL.

This clone was recorded once. The rearrangement joins TRBV4-1 to TRBJ2-7, with 8 positions matching TRBD2. J gave up 1 base and V 1 base, and 3 bases lay outside the gene matches. Per germline, CDR1 MGHRA and CDR2 YSYEKL. CDR3 length equals 15 residues. The CDR3 region has the DNA TGCGCCAGCAGCCAAGGGAGCGGGGGATCCTACGAGCAGTACGTC. Translation gives CASSQGSGGSYEQYV.

This sequence joins TRBV6-6 and TRBJ1-2; TRBD1 might be the D (6 bases). CDR1 MNHNY and CDR2 SVGAGI come from the germline V gene (reference sequence). This CDR3 is 14 amino acids long. V lost 0 bases and J 4 bases, leaving 9 bases between the germline ends. In DNA, the CDR3 is TGTGCCAGCAGTTACTCGTCAGGGGCCTATGGCTACACCTTC. This sequence encodes CASSYSSGAYGYTF.

This sequence joins TRBV12-5 and TRBJ2-3, with D perhaps matching TRBD1 (7 bases). V dropped 0 bases and J dropped 3 bases, with 13 bases sitting between them. Germline V gene sequence: CDR1 LGHNT, CDR2 FRNRAP. CDR3 length: 16 residues. CDR3 loop: CASGLVTGRYTDTQYF. Here the CDR3 DNA reads TGTGCTAGTGGTTTGGTGACAGGGAGGTATACAGATACGCAGTATTTT.

The chain combines TRBV6-6 with TRBJ1-3; D remains unclear. CDR1 and CDR2 (germline): MNHNY, SVGAGI (reference sequence). Trimming removed 3 bases from V and 8 bases from J, with 14 bases in between. This CDR3 has 14 residues. The CDR3 loop is CASSYSGPADTIYF. In DNA form, the CDR3 reads TGTGCCAGCAGTTATTCTGGTCCAGCGGACACCATATATTTT.

The CDR3 DNA is TGTGCCAGTAGTCCCCCGGGACAGGGAGGTGAAAAACTGTTTTTT. This codes for CASSPPGQGGEKLFF. The rearrangement links TRBV19 to TRBJ1-4, with 9 bases matching TRBD1. V trimming: 5 bases; J trimming: 7 bases; junction bases outside the gene matches: 8. Germline V gives CDR1 LNHDA, CDR2 SQIVND (reference sequence). CDR3 length equals 15 residues.

V and J are TRBV6-1 and TRBJ2-1; 8 bases map to TRBD1. Germline CDR1 and CDR2: MNHNS and SASEGT. The CDR3 has 14 amino acids. V trimming: 3 bases; J trimming: 8 bases; junction bases outside the gene matches: 6. CDR3 sequence reads: CASSEGQVTDEQFF. CDR3 sequence (DNA): TGTGCCAGCAGTGAGGGACAGGTGACAGATGAGCAGTTCTTC.

V is TRBV2 and J is TRBJ1-1; D call uncertain. The CDR3 sequence is 13 residues long. V was clipped by 4 bases and J by 1 base, with 7 bases between them. Germline V CDR1 and CDR2: SNHLY, FYNNEI. The CDR3, as DNA: TGTGCCAGCAGTGTGGACGGGAACACTGAAGCTTTCTTT. It is translated as CASSVDGNTEAFF. Full variable domain (rest looked up from reference TRBV2 and TRBJ1-1): EPEVTQTPSHQVTQMGQEVILRCVPISNHLYFYWYRQILGQKVEFLVSFYNNEISEKSEIFDDQFSVERPDGSNFTLKIRSTKLEDSAMYFCASSVDGNTEAFFGQGTRLTVV.

This clone was seen only once. The rearrangement joins TRBV4-2 to TRBJ2-3, with a tentative D call TRBD2 (5 bases). The CDR3 is 16 amino acids. Trimming took off 1 base at V and 3 bases at J, with 14 bases between the two ends. Germline V gene sequence: CDR1 LGHNA, CDR2 YNFKEQ. Here the CDR3 DNA reads TGTGCCAGCAGCCAAGGGGTCGGGATCAGGACAGATACGCAGTATTTT. It is translated as CASSQGVGIRTDTQYF.

There are a few counts of this clone. The chain couples TRBV19 to TRBJ1-5, with D unresolved. The V end was cut by 4 bases, the J end by 0 bases, with 7 bases between. This CDR3 has 14 residues. Germline V gene data show CDR1 as LNHDA and CDR2 as SQIVND (reference sequence). CDR3 in DNA: TGTGCCAGTAGTAAGCAGAATAGCAATCAGCCCCAGCATTTT. Translating it yields CASSKQNSNQPQHF.

The chain joins TRBV5-1 to TRBJ1-4; tentatively, D is TRBD1 (6 bases). V gave up 0 bases and J gave up 8 bases, with 20 bases separating them. This CDR3 spans 17 amino acids. Germline V gene sequence: CDR1 SGHRS, CDR2 YFSETQ. Written as DNA, the CDR3 is TGCGCCAGCAGCTTGGGATTGAGCGGGGGCGCTCAGGAAAAACTGTTTTTT. This sequence encodes CASSLGLSGGAQEKLFF.

The V and J genes are TRBV5-6 and TRBJ2-7; possibly TRBD1 for D (6 bases). Trimming took 0 bases from V and 7 from J, leaving 11 bases between them. CDR3 length equals 13 residues. The germline V gene encodes CDR1 SGHDT and CDR2 YYEEEE. The CDR3 DNA follows: TGTGCCAGCAGCTTGGGTCTCAGGGGAGAGCAGTACGTC. Encoded protein: CASSLGLRGEQYV.

The rearrangement uses TRBV6-4 and TRBJ2-2, with 13 nucleotides matching TRBD2. The CDR3 is made up of 19 amino acids. Germline values: CDR1 MRHNA, CDR2 SNTAGT. The J segment lost 0 bases and the V segment lost 2 bases, leaving 6 bases of the junction unmatched. The CDR3 sequence: CASSDPGLAGSTNTGELFF. As DNA, the CDR3 is TGTGCCAGCAGTGACCCGGGACTAGCGGGGAGTACGAACACCGGGGAGCTGTTTTTT.

The genes are TRBV19 and TRBJ1-2; D perhaps matches TRBD1 (6 bases). The germline CDR1 and CDR2 sequences are LNHDA and SQIVND (reference sequence). V lost 6 bases and J 3 bases, leaving 8 bases between the germline ends. CDR3 length: 12 residues. This chain's CDR3 is CASRQGDYGYTF. The CDR3, as DNA: TGTGCCAGTAGACAGGGAGACTATGGCTACACCTTC.

V is TRBV18 and J is TRBJ2-1; no clear D gene. The V gene lost 2 bases and the J gene lost 12 bases, with 14 bases spanning the gap. The germline V gene has CDR1 KGHSH and CDR2 LQKENI. The CDR3 loop spans 13 amino acids. Here the CDR3 reads CASSPSPPEGQFF. CDR3 bases: TGTGCCAGCTCACCATCCCCGCCTGAAGGGCAGTTCTTC.